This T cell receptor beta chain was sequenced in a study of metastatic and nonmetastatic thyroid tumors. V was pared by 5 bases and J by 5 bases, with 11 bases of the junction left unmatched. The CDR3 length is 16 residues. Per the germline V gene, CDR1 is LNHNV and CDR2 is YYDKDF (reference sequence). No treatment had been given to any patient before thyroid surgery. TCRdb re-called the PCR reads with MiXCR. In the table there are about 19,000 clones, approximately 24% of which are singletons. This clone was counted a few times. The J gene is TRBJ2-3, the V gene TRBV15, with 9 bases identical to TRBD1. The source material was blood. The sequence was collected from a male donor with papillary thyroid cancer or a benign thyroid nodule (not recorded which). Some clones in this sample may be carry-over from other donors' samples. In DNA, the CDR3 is TGTGCCACCAGCCTGAAGAGGGACAGGGAGGAAGATACGCAGTATTTT. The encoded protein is CATSLKRDREEDTQYF.